The 15 T cell receptor beta chains below come from one sample, sequenced in a study of OX40 agonist ivuxolimab in advanced cancers. Some clones are missing from TCRdb's copy, which holds only in-frame ones; the method was immunoSEQ multiplex PCR. The data contain more than 30,000 clones, around 88% of them singletons. Sequencing used CD4+ or CD8+ T cells sorted from blood, obtained in a trial of the OX40 agonist ivuxolimab. These TCRs come from an adult with an advanced solid tumor such as melanoma, head and neck, liver or kidney cancer.

The rearrangement uses TRBV29-1 and TRBJ2-1; 11 positions match TRBD2. Germline V gene data show CDR1 as SQVTM and CDR2 as ANQGSEA. V trimming: 1 base; J trimming: 3 bases; junction bases outside the gene matches: 8. The CDR3 consists of 17 residues. The CDR3: CSVEGASGRPSYNEQFF. Here the CDR3 DNA reads TGCAGCGTTGAAGGTGCTAGCGGGAGGCCTAGCTACAATGAGCAGTTCTTC.

This chain links TRBV7-6 with TRBJ1-5; perhaps TRBD1 as D (6 bases). The V end lost 1 base, the J end lost 6 bases, and 13 bases lay between the germline ends. This CDR3 is 15 amino acids long. CDR1 is SGHVS, CDR2 FNYEAQ, per germline. CDR3 DNA: TGTGCCAGCAGCTTAGAGGCCGGAGGGGGTCAGCCCCAGCATTTT. Its translation: CASSLEAGGGQPQHF.

The chain recombines TRBV13 with TRBJ2-7; the D is unclear. Trimming shortened V by 5 bases and J by 3 bases, and 11 bases separated the two germline ends. The CDR3 has 13 residues. The germline V gene has CDR1 PRHDT and CDR2 FYEKMQ (reference sequence). Here the CDR3 DNA reads TGTGCCAGCAGCCCAGAAGGCGGCTACGAGCAGTACTTC. Translation: CASSPEGGYEQYF.

Here the CDR3 reads CAWELPGEKLFF. The DNA for the CDR3 is TGTGCCTGGGAGCTTCCAGGGGAAAAACTGTTTTTT. The chain links TRBV30 to TRBJ1-4; tentative D call: TRBD1 (5 bases). Trimming left V 5 bases short and J 8 bases short, with 12 bases between. Germline CDR1 is GTSNPN and CDR2 is SVGIG (reference sequence). CDR3 size: 12 residues.

This clone turned up a few times. This chain uses TRBV4-1 with TRBJ1-1; D ambiguous. The germline V and J ends were trimmed by 0 bases and 1 base, with 6 bases remaining between them. The CDR3 runs 14 residues. The V gene's germline CDR1 is MGHRA and CDR2 YSYEKL. CDR3 coding DNA: TGCGCCAGCAGCCAAGACAGGCGGAACACTGAAGCTTTCTTT. Protein sequence: CASSQDRRNTEAFF.

V is TRBV9 and J is TRBJ2-7, with TRBD1 identical over 9 bases. Germline V gives CDR1 SGDLS, CDR2 YYNGEE. The CDR3 covers 14 residues. Trimming cost V 4 bases and J 5 bases; bases outside gene matches: 7. The DNA of the CDR3 is TGTGCCAGCAGCTCCGGGACAGGGCTCCACGAGCAGTACTTC. Translating it yields CASSSGTGLHEQYF.

V gene TRBV30 combines with J gene TRBJ2-2, with a possible D match to TRBD2 (6 bases). Trimming cost V 0 bases and J 1 base, with 9 bases left between them. The CDR3 spans 15 residues. Germline CDR1 is GTSNPN and CDR2 is SVGIG (reference sequence). CDR3 sequence (DNA): TGTGCCTGGAGTGTACGCGGGGTGAACACCGGGGAGCTGTTTTTT. Translation: CAWSVRGVNTGELFF.

The chain employs TRBV9 and TRBJ2-7; D is perhaps TRBD1 (7 bases). Trimming took off 0 bases at V and 2 bases at J, with 15 bases between the two ends. This CDR3 contains 16 residues. The V gene's germline CDR1 is SGDLS and CDR2 YYNGEE. This CDR3 reads CASSVDGGQGAYEQYF. CDR3 nucleotide sequence: TGTGCCAGCAGCGTAGATGGGGGGCAGGGGGCCTACGAGCAGTACTTC.

This chain links TRBV11-2 with TRBJ2-1; D is ambiguous. This CDR3 has 13 amino acids. The V end lost 2 bases, the J end lost 6 bases, and 8 bases lay between the germline ends. CDR1 is SGHAT, CDR2 FQNNGV, per germline. The CDR3 coding sequence is TGTGCCAGCAGCTTACGAGCCGCCAATGAGCAGTTCTTC. Protein sequence: CASSLRAANEQFF.

The J gene is TRBJ1-2, the V gene TRBV5-1; 8 nucleotides line up with TRBD1. Germline V gives CDR1 SGHRS, CDR2 YFSETQ. The CDR3 contains 14 residues. V shed 0 bases and J 5 bases; nucleotides not matched to a gene: 3. The CDR3: CASSLGQGFYGYTF. The CDR3, as DNA: TGCGCCAGCAGCTTGGGACAGGGGTTTTATGGCTACACCTTC. Combining the CDR3 with reference TRBV5-1 and TRBJ1-2 gives the whole variable domain KAGVTQTPRYLIKTRGQQVTLSCSPISGHRSVSWYQQTPGQGLQFLFEYFSETQRNKGNFPGRFSGRQFSNSRSEMNVSTLELGDSALYLCASSLGQGFYGYTFGSGTRLTVV.

The rearrangement joins TRBV7-2 to TRBJ2-5; TRBD2 matches at 7 bases. Germline loops: CDR1 SGHTA, CDR2 FQGNSA. Germline trimming cut 8 bases from V and 3 bases from J; bases unmatched to any gene: 18. This CDR3 has 17 residues. For the CDR3, the DNA is TGTGCCAGCGGGGAGTTTAGTGGAGCGGGATTTAAAGAGACCCAGTACTTC. Translating it yields CASGEFSGAGFKETQYF.

The CDR3 loop is CASSVGDRAWTEAFF. DNA of the CDR3: TGTGCCAGCAGCGTAGGGGACAGGGCCTGGACTGAAGCTTTCTTT. The chain links TRBV9 to TRBJ1-1; TRBD1 aligns across 9 bases. Per germline, CDR1 SGDLS and CDR2 YYNGEE. V gave up 0 bases and J gave up 5 bases; unmatched junction bases: 5. The CDR3 is made up of 15 amino acids.

The chain links TRBV9 to TRBJ2-3; 10 bases agree with TRBD2. Germline V gene data show CDR1 as SGDLS and CDR2 as YYNGEE. The CDR3 totals 17 residues. Trimming took 3 bases from V and 1 from J; bases not matched to a gene: 8. CDR3 loop: CASSARTGLAGTDTQYF. The CDR3 DNA reads TGTGCCAGCAGCGCTCGTACCGGACTAGCGGGCACAGATACGCAGTATTTT.

The V call is TRBV5-6, the J call TRBJ2-1; D not resolved. Trimming removed 4 bases at V and 4 bases at J, with 15 bases between. CDR1 and CDR2 (germline): SGHDT, YYEEEE. The CDR3 totals 15 residues. The CDR3 DNA reads as TGTGCCAGCAGCAAGATCCAAGCTCTTTACAATGAGCAGTTCTTC. Translated: CASSKIQALYNEQFF. Combining the CDR3 with reference TRBV5-6 and TRBJ2-1 gives the whole variable domain DAGVTQSPTHLIKTRGQQVTLRCSPKSGHDTVSWYQQALGQGPQFIFQYYEEEERQRGNFPDRFSGHQFPNYSSELNVNALLLGDSALYLCASSKIQALYNEQFFGPGTRLTVL.

The J gene is TRBJ2-3, the V gene TRBV15, with 7 bases matching TRBD2. CDR1 and CDR2 (germline): LNHNV, YYDKDF (reference sequence). The CDR3 has 15 residues. V shed 8 bases, J shed 4 bases, and the junction held 12 bases outside the gene matches. CDR3 loop: CATRAAGALADTQYF. Here the CDR3 DNA reads TGTGCCACCCGCGCGGCGGGAGCTCTCGCAGATACGCAGTATTTT.